Sequencing of this TCR beta chain was carried out in a study of cytomegalovirus exposure and HLA in healthy donors. This CDR3 is built from 14 residues. Trimming at V came to 8 bases and at J to 4 bases, leaving 1 base not matched to a gene. Germline-derived CDR1 and CDR2 are SNHLY and FYNNEI. Study-level points and caveats: Among TCR sequences, most were rare, though some public TCRs appeared in many donors. Reports showed the classifier diagnosing cytomegalovirus status with high specificity and sensitivity.

These donors were members of the roughly 120-subject validation cohort, a group separate from the roughly 700-subject first cohort. About this clone itself: The target antigen is unknown.

The protocol was immunoSEQ multiplex PCR, while the TCRdb copy is restricted to in-frame clones and leaves out a portion. In the table there are about 150,000 clones, around 88% of which are singletons. The TCR originated in a man aged 18 to 29 in good health and CMV-seropositive. Sequenced material: PBMCs. This chain joins TRBV2 and TRBJ2-1; 14 bases fit TRBD2. The CDR3: CASGTSGGYNEQFF. The DNA for the CDR3 is TGTGCCAGCGGGACTAGCGGGGGATACAATGAGCAGTTCTTC.